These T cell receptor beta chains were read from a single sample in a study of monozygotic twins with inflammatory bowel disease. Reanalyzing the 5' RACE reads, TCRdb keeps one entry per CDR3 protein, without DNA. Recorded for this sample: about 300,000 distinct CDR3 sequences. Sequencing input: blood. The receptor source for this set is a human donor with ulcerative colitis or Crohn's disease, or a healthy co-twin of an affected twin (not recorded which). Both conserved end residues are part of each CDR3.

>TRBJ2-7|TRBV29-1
CSVTGLSYEQYF
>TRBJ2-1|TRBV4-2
CASSQAVWGATYNEQFF
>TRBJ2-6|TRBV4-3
CASSQENSGANVLTF
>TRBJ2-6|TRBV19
CASKSRDMSSGANVLTF
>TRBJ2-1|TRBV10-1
CASSEGNAHEFF
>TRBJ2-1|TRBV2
CASTRGLRSSYNEQFF
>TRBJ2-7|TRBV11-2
CASSAGTGGYYEQYF
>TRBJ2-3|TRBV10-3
CAITGSSYTDTQYF
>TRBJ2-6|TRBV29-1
CSVPLQGLSGANVLTF
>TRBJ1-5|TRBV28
CASRPSGRWAQHF
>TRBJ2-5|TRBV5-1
CASSLGGTLVVETQYF
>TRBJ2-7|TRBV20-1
CSASLRGIIYEQYF
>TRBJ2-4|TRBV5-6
CASSAGQGTARLRIQYF
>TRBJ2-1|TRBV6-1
CASRVRGASYNEQFF
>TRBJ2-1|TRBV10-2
CASSEYMNEQFF
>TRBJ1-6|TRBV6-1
CASSARDSFNSPLHF
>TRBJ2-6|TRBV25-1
CASSEPQPSGANVLTF
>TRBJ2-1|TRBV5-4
CASSPRDRGPTYNEQFF
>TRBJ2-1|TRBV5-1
CASSLPSGAYNEQFF
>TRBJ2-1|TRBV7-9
CASSLSPMNEQFF
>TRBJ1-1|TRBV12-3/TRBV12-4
CASGSHPNTEAFF
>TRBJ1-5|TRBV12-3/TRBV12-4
CASSWTGVANQPQHF
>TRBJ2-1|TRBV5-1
CASSPSAAGGSYNEQFF
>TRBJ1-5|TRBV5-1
CASSLGLGNKQPQHF
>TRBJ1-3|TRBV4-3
CASSQELIAVDPGLSSSGNTIYF
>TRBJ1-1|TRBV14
CASSQELMGQGSTEAFF
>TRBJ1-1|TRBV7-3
CASSFQGQSTTEAFF
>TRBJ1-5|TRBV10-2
CASKGTEYSNQPQHF
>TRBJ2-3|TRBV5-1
CASSLEASGVDTQYF
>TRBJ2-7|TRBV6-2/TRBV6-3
CASRDTIYEQYF
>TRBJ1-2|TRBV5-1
CASSDPALTFDYGYTF
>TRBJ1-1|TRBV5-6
CASSFPGTKNTEAFF
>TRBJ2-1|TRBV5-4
CASSLGRQVTGGRKPYNEQFF
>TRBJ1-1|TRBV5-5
CASSLAGRLEAFF
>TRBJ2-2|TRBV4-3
CASSQVVGSRTNTGELFF
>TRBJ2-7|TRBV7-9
CASSARAPNYEQYF
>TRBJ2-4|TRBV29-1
CSVEGWLKNMQYF
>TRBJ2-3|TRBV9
CASSPGQISTDTQYF
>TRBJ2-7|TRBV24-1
CATSNPTGDDEQYF
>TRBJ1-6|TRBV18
CASSQPGQGASPLHF
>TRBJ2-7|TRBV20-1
CSTKSGTTSYEQYF
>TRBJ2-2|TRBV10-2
CASSESTATGELFF
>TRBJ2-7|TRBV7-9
CASSLNGGSSYEQYF
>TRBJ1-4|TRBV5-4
CASSLMGNEKLFF
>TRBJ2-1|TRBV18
CASSPPIKYNEQFF
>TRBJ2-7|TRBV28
CASSTPHFSGTSGIYEQYF
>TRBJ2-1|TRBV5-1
CASSRRVGQGSNEQFF
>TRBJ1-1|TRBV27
CASREELNTEAFF
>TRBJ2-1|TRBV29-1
CSVRASVVGAYNEQFF
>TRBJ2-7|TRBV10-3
CAISEYGSDSYEQYF
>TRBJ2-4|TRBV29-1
CSVGDAPNIQYF
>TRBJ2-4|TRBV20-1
CSAGGQGLAKNIQYF
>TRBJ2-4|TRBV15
CATSRAGVNIQYF
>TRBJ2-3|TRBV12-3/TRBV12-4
CASRFTDTQYF
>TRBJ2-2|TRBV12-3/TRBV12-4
CASSRAGELFF
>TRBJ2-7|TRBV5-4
CASSWTGREQYF
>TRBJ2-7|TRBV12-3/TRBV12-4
CASSPLGGGHHSSQYF